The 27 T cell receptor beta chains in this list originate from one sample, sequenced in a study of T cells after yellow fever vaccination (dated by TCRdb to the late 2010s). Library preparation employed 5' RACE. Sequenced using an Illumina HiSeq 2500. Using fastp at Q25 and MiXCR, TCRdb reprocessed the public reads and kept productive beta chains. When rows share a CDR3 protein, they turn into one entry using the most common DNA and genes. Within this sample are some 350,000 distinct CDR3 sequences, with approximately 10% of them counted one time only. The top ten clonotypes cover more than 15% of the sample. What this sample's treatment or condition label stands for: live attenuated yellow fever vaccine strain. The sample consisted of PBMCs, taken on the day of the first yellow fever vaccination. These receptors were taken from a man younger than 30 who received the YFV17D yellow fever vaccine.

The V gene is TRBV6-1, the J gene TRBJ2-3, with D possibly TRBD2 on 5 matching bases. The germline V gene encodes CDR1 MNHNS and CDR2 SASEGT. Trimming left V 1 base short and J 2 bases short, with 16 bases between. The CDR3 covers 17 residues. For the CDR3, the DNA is TGTGCCAGCAGTGAAGGTGTTAGACTACGAACCACAGATACGCAGTATTTT. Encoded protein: CASSEGVRLRTTDTQYF.

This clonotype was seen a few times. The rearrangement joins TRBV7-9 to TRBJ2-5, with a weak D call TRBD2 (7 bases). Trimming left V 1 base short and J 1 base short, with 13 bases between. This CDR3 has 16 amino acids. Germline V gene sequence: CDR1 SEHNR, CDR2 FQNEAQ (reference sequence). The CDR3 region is CASSLVEGGPQETQYF. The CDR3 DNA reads TGTGCCAGCAGCTTAGTGGAGGGGGGGCCCCAAGAGACCCAGTACTTC.

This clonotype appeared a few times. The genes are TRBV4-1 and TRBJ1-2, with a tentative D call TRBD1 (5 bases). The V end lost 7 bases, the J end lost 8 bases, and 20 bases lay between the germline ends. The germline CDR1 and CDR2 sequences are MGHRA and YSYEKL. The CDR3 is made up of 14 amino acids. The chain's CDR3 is CASTSPQGGYGYTF. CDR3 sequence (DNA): TGCGCCAGCACCTCCCCCCAGGGTGGATACGGCTACACCTTC.

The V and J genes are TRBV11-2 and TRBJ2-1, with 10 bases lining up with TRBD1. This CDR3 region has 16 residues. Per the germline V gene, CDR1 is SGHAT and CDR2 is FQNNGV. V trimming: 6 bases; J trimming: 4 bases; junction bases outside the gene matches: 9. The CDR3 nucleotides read TGTGCCAGCAGTTACCTTAGGACAGGGGGATACAATGAGCAGTTCTTC. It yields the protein CASSYLRTGGYNEQFF.

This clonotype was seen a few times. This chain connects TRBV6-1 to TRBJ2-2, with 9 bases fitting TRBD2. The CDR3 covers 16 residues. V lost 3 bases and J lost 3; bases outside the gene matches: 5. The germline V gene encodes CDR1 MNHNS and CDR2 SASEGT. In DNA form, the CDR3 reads TGTGCCAGCAGTGAGAAGGTAGCGGGGGACACCGGGGAGCTGTTTTTT. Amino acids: CASSEKVAGDTGELFF.

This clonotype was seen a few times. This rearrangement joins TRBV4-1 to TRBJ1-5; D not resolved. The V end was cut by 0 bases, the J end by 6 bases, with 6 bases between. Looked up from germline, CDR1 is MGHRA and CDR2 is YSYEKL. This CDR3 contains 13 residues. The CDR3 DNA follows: TGCGCCAGCAGCCAAGAGGGTCCTCAGCCCCAGCATTTT. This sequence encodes CASSQEGPQPQHF.

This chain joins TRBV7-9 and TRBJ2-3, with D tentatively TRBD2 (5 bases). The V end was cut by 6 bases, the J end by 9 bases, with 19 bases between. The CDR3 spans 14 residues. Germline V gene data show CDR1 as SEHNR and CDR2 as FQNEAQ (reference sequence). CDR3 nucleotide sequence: TGTGCCAGCAGACCAAAAGCGGTGGGAGTCACGCAGTATTTT. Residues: CASRPKAVGVTQYF.

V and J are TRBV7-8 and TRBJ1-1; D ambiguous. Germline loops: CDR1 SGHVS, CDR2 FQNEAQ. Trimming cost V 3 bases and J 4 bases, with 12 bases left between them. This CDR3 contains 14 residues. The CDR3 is CASSFRSRLTEAFF. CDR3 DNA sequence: TGTGCCAGCAGCTTCCGCAGTCGGCTCACTGAAGCTTTCTTT.

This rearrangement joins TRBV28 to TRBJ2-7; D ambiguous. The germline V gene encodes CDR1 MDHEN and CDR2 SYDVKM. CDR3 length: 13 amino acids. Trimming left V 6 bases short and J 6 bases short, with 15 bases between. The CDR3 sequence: CASSPAAVGEQYV. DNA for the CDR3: TGTGCCAGCAGCCCGGCAGCTGTCGGCGAGCAGTACGTC.

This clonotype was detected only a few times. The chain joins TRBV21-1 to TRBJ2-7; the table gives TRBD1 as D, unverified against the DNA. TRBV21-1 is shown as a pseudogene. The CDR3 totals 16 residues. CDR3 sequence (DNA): TGTGCCAGCAGCAGAAGCGGGGGGGCGGAGCGATACGAGCAGTACTTC. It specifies CASSRSGGAERYEQYF.

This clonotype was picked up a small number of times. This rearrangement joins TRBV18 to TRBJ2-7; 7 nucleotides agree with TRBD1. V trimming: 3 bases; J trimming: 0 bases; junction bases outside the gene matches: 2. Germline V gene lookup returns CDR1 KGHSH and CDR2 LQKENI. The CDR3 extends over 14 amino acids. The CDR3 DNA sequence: TGTGCCAGCTCACCGACAGGGAGCTCCTACGAGCAGTACGTC. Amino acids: CASSPTGSSYEQYV.

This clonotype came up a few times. The CDR3 loop reads CSVERQATPGELFF. DNA for the CDR3: TGCAGCGTTGAAAGACAGGCCACCCCCGGGGAGCTGTTTTTT. This sequence joins TRBV29-1 and TRBJ2-2; TRBD1 might be the D (6 bases). V lost 2 bases to trimming and J lost 6 bases, with 13 bases between them. Germline CDR1 reads SQVTM; CDR2 reads ANQGSEA. The CDR3 loop spans 14 amino acids.

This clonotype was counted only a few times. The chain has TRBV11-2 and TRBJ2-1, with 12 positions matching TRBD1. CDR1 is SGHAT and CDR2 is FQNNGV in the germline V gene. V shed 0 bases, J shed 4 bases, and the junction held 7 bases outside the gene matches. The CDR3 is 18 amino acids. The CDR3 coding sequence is TGTGCCAGCAGCTTAGATGTTTGGGACAGGGGGCTTTACAATGAGCAGTTCTTC. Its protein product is CASSLDVWDRGLYNEQFF.

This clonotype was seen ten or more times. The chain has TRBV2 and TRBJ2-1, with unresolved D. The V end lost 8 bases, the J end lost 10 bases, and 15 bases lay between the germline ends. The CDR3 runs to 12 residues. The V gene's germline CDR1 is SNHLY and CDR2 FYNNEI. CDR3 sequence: CASVADNVEQFF. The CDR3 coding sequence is TGTGCCAGCGTCGCCGATAACGTAGAGCAGTTCTTC.

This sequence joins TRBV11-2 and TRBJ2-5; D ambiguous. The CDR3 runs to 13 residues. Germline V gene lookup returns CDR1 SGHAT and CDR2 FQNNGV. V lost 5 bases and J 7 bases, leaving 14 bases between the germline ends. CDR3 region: CASSPSGERTQYF. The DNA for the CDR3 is TGTGCCAGCAGCCCCAGTGGTGAGAGGACCCAGTACTTC.

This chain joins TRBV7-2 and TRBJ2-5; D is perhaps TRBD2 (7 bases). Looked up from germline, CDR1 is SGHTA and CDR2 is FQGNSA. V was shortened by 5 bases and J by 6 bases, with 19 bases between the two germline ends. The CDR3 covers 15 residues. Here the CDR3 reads CASSPMGGLGKTQYF. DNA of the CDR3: TGTGCCAGCAGCCCTATGGGGGGGCTAGGGAAGACCCAGTACTTC. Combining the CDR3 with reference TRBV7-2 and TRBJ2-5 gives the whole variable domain GAGVSQSPSNKVTEKGKDVELRCDPISGHTALYWYRQSLGQGLEFLIYFQGNSAPDKSGLPSDRFSAERTGGSVSTLTIQRTQQEDSAVYLCASSPMGGLGKTQYFGPGTRLLVL.

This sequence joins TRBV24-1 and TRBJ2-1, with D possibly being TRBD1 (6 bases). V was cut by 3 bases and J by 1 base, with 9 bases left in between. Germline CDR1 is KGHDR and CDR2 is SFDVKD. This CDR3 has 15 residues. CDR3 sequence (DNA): TGTGCCACCAGTGATAACAGGGCGTCCTACAATGAGCAGTTCTTC. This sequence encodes CATSDNRASYNEQFF.

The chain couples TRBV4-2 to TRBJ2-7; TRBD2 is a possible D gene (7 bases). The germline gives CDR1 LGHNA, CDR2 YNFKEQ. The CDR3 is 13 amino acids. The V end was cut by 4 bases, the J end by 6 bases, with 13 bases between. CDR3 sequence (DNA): TGTGCCAGCAGCCCCGGCCGGGGGGCCGAGCAGTACGTC. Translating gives CASSPGRGAEQYV.

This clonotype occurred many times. The CDR3 region is CASGAGAYEQYF. CDR3 DNA sequence: TGCGCCAGCGGGGCGGGGGCCTACGAGCAGTACTTC. V usage is TRBV5-1 and J usage is TRBJ2-7; 7 bases map to TRBD2. The V gene's germline CDR1 is SGHRS and CDR2 YFSETQ. This CDR3 has 12 residues. Trimming at V came to 7 bases and at J to 2 bases, leaving 3 bases not matched to a gene.

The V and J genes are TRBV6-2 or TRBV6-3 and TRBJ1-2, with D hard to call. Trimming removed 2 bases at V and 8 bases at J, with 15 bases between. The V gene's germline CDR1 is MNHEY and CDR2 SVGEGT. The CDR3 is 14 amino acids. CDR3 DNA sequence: TGTGCCAGCAGTTACACCTCGAACGAAAGGGGCTACACCTTC. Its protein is CASSYTSNERGYTF.

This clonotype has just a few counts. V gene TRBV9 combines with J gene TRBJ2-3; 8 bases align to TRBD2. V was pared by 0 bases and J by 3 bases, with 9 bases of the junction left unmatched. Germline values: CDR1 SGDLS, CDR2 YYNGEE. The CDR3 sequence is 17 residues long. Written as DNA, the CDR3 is TGTGCCAGCAGCGTAGGTGGCGGGAGGTTTTCGACAGATACGCAGTATTTT. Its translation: CASSVGGGRFSTDTQYF.

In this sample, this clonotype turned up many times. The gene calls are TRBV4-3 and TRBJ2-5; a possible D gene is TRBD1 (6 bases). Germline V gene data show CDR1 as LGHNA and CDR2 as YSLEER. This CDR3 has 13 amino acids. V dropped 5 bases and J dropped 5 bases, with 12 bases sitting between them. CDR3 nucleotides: TGCGCCAGCAGCATGGGGGCAAAGGAGACCCAGTACTTC. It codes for CASSMGAKETQYF.

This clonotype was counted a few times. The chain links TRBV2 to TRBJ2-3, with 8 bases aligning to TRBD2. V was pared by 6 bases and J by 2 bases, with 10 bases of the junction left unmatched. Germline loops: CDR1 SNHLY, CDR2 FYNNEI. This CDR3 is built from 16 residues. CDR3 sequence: CASRTPRGGVTDTQYF. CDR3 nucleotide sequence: TGTGCCAGCAGGACCCCTCGGGGGGGAGTCACAGATACGCAGTATTTT.

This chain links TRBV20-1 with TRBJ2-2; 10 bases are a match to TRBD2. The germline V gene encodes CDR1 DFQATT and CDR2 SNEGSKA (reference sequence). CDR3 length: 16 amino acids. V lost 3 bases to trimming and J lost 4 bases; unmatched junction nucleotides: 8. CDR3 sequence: CSASPPSGGGTGELFF. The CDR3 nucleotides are TGCAGTGCTAGCCCCCCTAGCGGGGGTGGCACCGGGGAGCTGTTTTTT.

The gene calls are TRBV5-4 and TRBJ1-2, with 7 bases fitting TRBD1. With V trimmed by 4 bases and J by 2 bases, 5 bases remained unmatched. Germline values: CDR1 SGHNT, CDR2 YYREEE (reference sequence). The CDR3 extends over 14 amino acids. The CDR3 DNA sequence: TGTGCCAGCAGCGAGGGACAGACGAACTATGGCTACACCTTC. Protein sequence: CASSEGQTNYGYTF.

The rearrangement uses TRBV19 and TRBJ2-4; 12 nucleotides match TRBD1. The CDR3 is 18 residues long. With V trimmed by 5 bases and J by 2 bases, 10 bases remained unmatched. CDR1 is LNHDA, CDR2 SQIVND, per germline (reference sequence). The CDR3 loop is CASSDGTGGGFSKNIQYF. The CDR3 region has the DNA TGTGCCAGTAGTGACGGGACAGGGGGCGGCTTCTCCAAAAACATTCAGTACTTC.

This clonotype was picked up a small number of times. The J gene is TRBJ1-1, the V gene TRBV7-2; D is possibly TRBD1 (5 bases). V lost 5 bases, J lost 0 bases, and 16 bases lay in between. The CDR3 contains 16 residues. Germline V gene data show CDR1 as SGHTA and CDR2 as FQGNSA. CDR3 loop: CASSPGRAPLNTEAFF. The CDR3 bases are TGTGCCAGCAGCCCCGGCAGGGCCCCACTGAACACTGAAGCTTTCTTT. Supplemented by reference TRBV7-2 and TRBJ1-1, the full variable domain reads GAGVSQSPSNKVTEKGKDVELRCDPISGHTALYWYRQSLGQGLEFLIYFQGNSAPDKSGLPSDRFSAERTGGSVSTLTIQRTQQEDSAVYLCASSPGRAPLNTEAFFGQGTRLTVV.